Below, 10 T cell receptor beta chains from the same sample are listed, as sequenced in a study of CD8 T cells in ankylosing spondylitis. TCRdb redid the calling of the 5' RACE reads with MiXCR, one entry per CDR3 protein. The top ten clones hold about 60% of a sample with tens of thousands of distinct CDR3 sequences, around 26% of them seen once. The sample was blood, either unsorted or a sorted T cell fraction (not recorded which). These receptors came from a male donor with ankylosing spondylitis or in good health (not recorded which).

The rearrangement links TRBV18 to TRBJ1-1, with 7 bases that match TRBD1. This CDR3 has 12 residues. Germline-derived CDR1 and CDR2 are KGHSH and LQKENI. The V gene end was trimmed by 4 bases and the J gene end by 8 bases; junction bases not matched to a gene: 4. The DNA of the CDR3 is TGTGCCAGCTCACGCCGGGACAGAGAAGCTTTCTTT. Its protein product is CASSRRDREAFF.

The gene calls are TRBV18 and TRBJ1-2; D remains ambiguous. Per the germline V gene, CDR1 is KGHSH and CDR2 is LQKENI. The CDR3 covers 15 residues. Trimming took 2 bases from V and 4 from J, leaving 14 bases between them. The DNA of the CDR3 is TGTGCCAGCTCACCAGAGGACCTGGCCCTCTATGGCTACACCTTC. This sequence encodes CASSPEDLALYGYTF.

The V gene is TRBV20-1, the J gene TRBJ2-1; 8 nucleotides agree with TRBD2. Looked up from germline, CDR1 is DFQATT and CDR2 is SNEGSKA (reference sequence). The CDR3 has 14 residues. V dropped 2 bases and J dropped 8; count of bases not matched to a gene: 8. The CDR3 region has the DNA TGCAGTGCTAGATTAGCGGGAAGGAGAGATGAGCAGTTCTTC. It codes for CSARLAGRRDEQFF.

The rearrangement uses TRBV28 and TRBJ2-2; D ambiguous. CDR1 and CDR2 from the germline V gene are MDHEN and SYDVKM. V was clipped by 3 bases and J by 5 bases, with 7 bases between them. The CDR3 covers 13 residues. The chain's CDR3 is CASSFVRTGELFF. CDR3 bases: TGTGCCAGCAGTTTTGTTCGGACCGGGGAGCTGTTTTTT. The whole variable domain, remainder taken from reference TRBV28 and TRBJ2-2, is DVKVTQSSRYLVKRTGEKVFLECVQDMDHENMFWYRQDPGLGLRLIYFSYDVKMKEKGDIPEGYSVSREKKERFSLILESASTNQTSMYLCASSFVRTGELFFGEGSRLTVL.

CDR3 sequence reads: CASSLLLLHGELFF. The CDR3 nucleotides read TGTGCCAGCAGTTTACTTCTACTTCACGGGGAGCTGTTTTTT. The chain uses TRBV12-3 or TRBV12-4 and TRBJ2-2; D gene unclear. The CDR3 is 14 residues long. Trimming took 2 bases from V and 7 from J, leaving 11 bases between them.

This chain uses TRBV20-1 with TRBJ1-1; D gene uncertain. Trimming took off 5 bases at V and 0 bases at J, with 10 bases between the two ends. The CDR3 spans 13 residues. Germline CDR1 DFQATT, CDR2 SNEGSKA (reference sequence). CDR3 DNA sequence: TGCAGTGCTCTCGGGGAAGTGAACACTGAAGCTTTCTTT. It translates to CSALGEVNTEAFF.

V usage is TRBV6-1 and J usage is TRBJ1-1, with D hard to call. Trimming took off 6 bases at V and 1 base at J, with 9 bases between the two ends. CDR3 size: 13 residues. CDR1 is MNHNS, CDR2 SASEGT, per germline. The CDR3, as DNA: TGTGCCAGCAGGGGCAGACAGAACACTGAAGCTTTCTTT. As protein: CASRGRQNTEAFF.

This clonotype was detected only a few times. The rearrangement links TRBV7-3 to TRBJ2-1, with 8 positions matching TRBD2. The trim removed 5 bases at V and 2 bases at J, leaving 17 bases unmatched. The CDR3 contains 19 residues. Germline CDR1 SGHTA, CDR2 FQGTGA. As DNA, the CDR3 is TGTGCCAGCAGCCCAACCGGGACTAGACATCTGTGGGCCTACAATGAGCAGTTCTTC. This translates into CASSPTGTRHLWAYNEQFF. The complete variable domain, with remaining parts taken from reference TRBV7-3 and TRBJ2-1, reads GAGVSQTPSNKVTEKGKYVELRCDPISGHTALYWYRQSLGQGPEFLIYFQGTGAADDSGLPNDRFFAVRPEGSVSTLKIQRTERGDSAVYLCASSPTGTRHLWAYNEQFFGPGTRLTVL.

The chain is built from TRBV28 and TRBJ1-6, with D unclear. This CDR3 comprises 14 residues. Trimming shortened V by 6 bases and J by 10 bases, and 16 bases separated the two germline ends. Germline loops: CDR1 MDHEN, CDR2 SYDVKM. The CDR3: CASRAPGKGSPLHF. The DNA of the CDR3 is TGTGCCAGCAGGGCGCCCGGGAAGGGCTCACCCCTCCACTTT.

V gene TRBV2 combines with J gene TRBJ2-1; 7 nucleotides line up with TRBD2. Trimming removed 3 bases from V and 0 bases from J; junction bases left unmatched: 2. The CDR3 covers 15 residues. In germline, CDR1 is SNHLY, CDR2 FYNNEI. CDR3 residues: CASSDGLVSYNEQFF. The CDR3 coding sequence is TGTGCCAGCAGTGACGGACTAGTCTCCTACAATGAGCAGTTCTTC.